This T cell receptor (beta chain) is drawn from a study of T cell responses to AZD1222 COVID-19 vaccine. Data came from immunoSEQ multiplex PCR; TCRdb stores just in-frame clones and leaves some out. The sample consists of around 99,000 clones, nearly 90% of them appearing once. This clone occurred once. Its cognate antigen is unknown. Study conclusions and caveats: It should be noted that donors were predominantly white British and more often female, and clonal diversity was possibly underestimated. As reported, nearly half of all spike-specific TCRs target variant regions that are unmutated.

Trimming shortened V by 0 bases and J by 1 base, and 10 bases separated the two germline ends. The CDR3 loop spans 15 amino acids. Germline CDR1 reads SGHRS; CDR2 reads YFSETQ. The genes are TRBV5-1 and TRBJ1-1, with a tentative D call TRBD1 (5 bases). The specimen comprised peripheral blood, sampled on day 0 of AZD1222 vaccination. The receptor was derived from an adult in good health. CDR3 region: CASSLGGTGNTEAFF. In DNA, the CDR3 is TGCGCCAGCAGCTTGGGAGGGACGGGGAACACTGAAGCTTTCTTT.